This T cell receptor (beta chain) was sequenced for a study of CD8 T cells in Susac syndrome. About the study: Sequenced Susac syndrome patients included more than five with clinically active disease and about eight in remission.

When the RNA was reverse transcribed, random hexamers were used with an input of roughly 0.45 to 1 ug. TCRdb fed the immunoSEQ multiplex PCR reads into MiXCR, producing one record per CDR3 protein. The sample records about 180,000 distinct CDR3 sequences, about 93% being singletons. Patients with Susac syndrome fulfilled recently defined diagnostic criteria for definite or probable disease. CDR1 and CDR2 (germline): MNHEY, SVGEGT. V shed 9 bases and J 6 bases; nucleotides not matched to a gene: 13. The CDR3 runs 14 residues. The chain uses TRBV6-2 or TRBV6-3 and TRBJ2-7; the match to TRBD2 covers 8 bases. The clonotype comes from a human donor with Susac syndrome. Sequencing used CD4+ T cells from PBMCs. Written as DNA, the CDR3 is TGTGCCAGTGTGCGGGCGGGAGGACCGGGCGAGCAGTACTTC. Protein sequence: CASVRAGGPGEQYF.